This is a list of T cell receptor beta chains from one sample in a study of cytomegalovirus exposure and HLA in healthy donors. Profiling relied on immunoSEQ multiplex PCR, and the TCRdb table lists in-frame clones only, not all of them. The table shows approximately 110,000 clones, with around 80% occurring only once. The material sequenced was PBMCs. The source of these receptors is a man younger than 40 in good health and CMV-seropositive. Both conserved end residues are part of each CDR3. Fields, in order: J gene, D gene, V gene, clone size, CDR3 DNA, CDR3 protein. D genes are given only for firm matches. Not all rows give a size; the values are once, few, many and, for expanded clones, a class.

TRBJ1-1 TRBD1 TRBV6-1 - TGTGCCACCTCCGGGACAGGGCATTTGAACACTGAAGCTTTCTTT CATSGTGHLNTEAFF
TRBJ2-1 - TRBV7-3 few TGTGCCAGCAGCTTAAGGCAGGACTACAATGAGCAGTTCTTC CASSLRQDYNEQFF
TRBJ1-1 TRBD1 TRBV11-2 - TGTGCCAGCAGCTTAGATTCAGCAGGGGGCGGCACTGAAGCTTTCTTT CASSLDSAGGGTEAFF
TRBJ2-3 TRBD2 TRBV6-5 - TGTGCCAGCGGTAGCGGGGGGGAGGAAGATACGCAGTATTTT CASGSGGEEDTQYF
TRBJ1-3 - TRBV18 - TGTGCCAGCTCCCATCGGGAATCGCAAGGAAACACCATATATTTT CASSHRESQGNTIYF
TRBJ1-1 TRBD1 TRBV7-9 - TGTGCCAGCAGCTTTACAGGGGCGGGTGACGCTTTCTTT CASSFTGAGDAFF
TRBJ1-1 - TRBV7-3 - TGTGCCAGCAGCTCTACCTATGAGACTGAAGCTTTCTTT CASSSTYETEAFF
TRBJ1-5 TRBD1 TRBV19 - TGTGCCAGTACAGGCAGGGGGCTTCAGCCCCAGCATTTT CASTGRGLQPQHF
TRBJ2-7 TRBD2 TRBV11-3 - TGTGCCTTAAACCCCCTAGCGGGGGCCCACTACGAGCAGTACTTC CALNPLAGAHYEQYF
TRBJ2-2 - TRBV5-6 - TGTGCCAGCAGCTTGGGGCAGAGGAGGGAGCTGTTTTTT CASSLGQRRELFF
TRBJ1-1 TRBD1 TRBV4-1 - TGCGCCAGCAGCCAAGGCAGAGGGGGCTGGCTCACTGAAGCTTTCTTT CASSQGRGGWLTEAFF
TRBJ1-2 TRBD1 TRBV7-8 - TGTGCCAGCAGCCCCGGACAGGGCGGGGGCTACACCTTC CASSPGQGGGYTF
TRBJ1-6 TRBD1 TRBV5-1 - TGCGCCAGCAGCTCAAAAAGGACAGGGTTAGAGGATTCACCCCTCCACTTT CASSSKRTGLEDSPLHF
TRBJ2-7 - TRBV6-5 - TGTGCCAGCAGTTACTCTCCAGGGGCGGAGGCCTACGAGCAGTACTTC CASSYSPGAEAYEQYF
TRBJ2-1 TRBD1 TRBV27 - TGTGCCAGCGGAGCCGGGACAGGGACCTACAATGAGCAGTTCTTC CASGAGTGTYNEQFF
TRBJ2-5 TRBD2 TRBV4-1 - TGCGCCAGCAGCCAAGATCCTGGACTAGCCTCAGAGACCCAGTACTTC CASSQDPGLASETQYF
TRBJ2-7 - TRBV27 - TGTGCCAGCAGTTTACAGGGCGGTTCCTACGAGCAGTACTTC CASSLQGGSYEQYF
TRBJ2-7 TRBD1 TRBV13 - TGTGCCAGCGCCCCCGGACAGGCTATTTTCCACGAGCAGTACTTC CASAPGQAIFHEQYF
TRBJ2-1 TRBD2 TRBV7-9 - TGTGCCAGCAGCGGGTTGATACTAGCGACCTACAATGAGCAGTTCTTC CASSGLILATYNEQFF
TRBJ1-2 - TRBV4-1 - TGCGCCAGCAGCCCTAGACAGGCGAACTATGGCTACACCTTC CASSPRQANYGYTF
TRBJ1-1 - TRBV6-5 - TGTGCCAGCAGGGTCTCGCAGGGGATGGGGACTGAAGCTTTCTTT CASRVSQGMGTEAFF
TRBJ1-4 - TRBV9 - TGTGCCAGCAGCGTCGTCCAGGGATCGGGTGAAAAACTGTTTTTT CASSVVQGSGEKLFF
TRBJ2-1 - TRBV28 few TGTGCCAGCAGTTTAGGAGTGAATGAGCAGTTCTTC CASSLGVNEQFF
TRBJ1-1 - TRBV15 - TGTGCCACCAGCGGAGGGGCAGGGAACACTGAAGCTTTCTTT CATSGGAGNTEAFF
TRBJ1-5 - TRBV6-5 - TGTGCCAGCAGTTCCGCGGGCAATCAGCCCCAGCATTTT CASSSAGNQPQHF
TRBJ1-2 TRBD1 TRBV7-3 - TGTGCCAGCAGCCCCGGACAGGGCCAGGGCTACACCTTC CASSPGQGQGYTF
TRBJ1-1 - TRBV7-9 few TGTACCAGCAGTCCACCGGGACAAGAAGCTTTCTTT CTSSPPGQEAFF
TRBJ1-5 - TRBV28 few TGTGCCAGCAACAGCCATAGCAATCAGCCCCAGCATTTT CASNSHSNQPQHF
TRBJ2-3 TRBD2 TRBV6-1 - TGTGCCAGCAGTGAGCTCGTGGGCGGGGGAGGGACAGATACGCAGTATTTT CASSELVGGGGTDTQYF
TRBJ2-7 - TRBV5-1 - TGCGCCAGCAGGGAGGTTTACGAGCAGTACTTC CASREVYEQYF
TRBJ1-2 - TRBV7-8 - TGTGCCAGCAGCTTAGATGTAAATGGCTACACCTTC CASSLDVNGYTF
TRBJ1-6 TRBD1 TRBV19 - TGTGCCAGTGAGACCGGGACAGATAATTCACCCCTCCACTTT CASETGTDNSPLHF
TRBJ1-6 TRBD1 TRBV6-6 - TGTGCCAGCAGTTGGAGCAGGGGGCTGGATAATTCACCCCTCCACTTT CASSWSRGLDNSPLHF
TRBJ2-7 TRBD2 TRBV9 - TGTGCCAGCAGCCCTATTAGCGGGGGGAGCTCCTACGAGCAGTACTTC CASSPISGGSSYEQYF
TRBJ1-2 - TRBV13 once TGTGCCAGCAGCTTAGAGGGTACAGGGAAGCGAGGCTACACCTTC CASSLEGTGKRGYTF
TRBJ1-1 TRBD1 TRBV6-6 - TGTGCCAGCAGTTCGAGGACAGGGGGCATGGGCACTGAAGCTTTCTTT CASSSRTGGMGTEAFF
TRBJ2-6 - TRBV4-1 - TGCGCCAGCAGCCACATTACAGGGTCTGGGGCCAACGTCCTGACTTTC CASSHITGSGANVLTF
TRBJ1-6 TRBD1 TRBV30 - TGTGCCTGGAGTCCAGGACAGGGGGCATGGGGGAATTCACCCCTCCACTTT CAWSPGQGAWGNSPLHF
TRBJ1-6 - TRBV7-6 - TGTGCCAGCAGCAGCGCCGATTCACCCCTCCACTTT CASSSADSPLHF
TRBJ2-3 TRBD2 TRBV7-9 - TGTGCCAGCAGCCATCCCCTAGCGGGGGGGCGGGGAGATACGCAGTATTTT CASSHPLAGGRGDTQYF
TRBJ1-1 - TRBV5-1 - TGCGCCAGCAGCTTGGGGGGTAGACAGTACACTGAAGCTTTCTTT CASSLGGRQYTEAFF
TRBJ2-5 TRBD1 TRBV10-2 - TGCGCCAGTCAGGGGGCAGTAAGTGAGACCCAGTACTTC CASQGAVSETQYF
TRBJ2-1 - TRBV28 - TGTGCCAGCAGTTTGGTGGGGGGATCAAATGAGCAGTTCTTC CASSLVGGSNEQFF
TRBJ2-5 - TRBV29-1 - TGCAGCGTTGAAGGCCCATGGGAGACGGGGGTGGAGACCCAGTACTTC CSVEGPWETGVETQYF
TRBJ1-5 TRBD1 TRBV4-1 - TGCGCCAGCAGCCAACTGGCTAGGGGGCTCAATCAGCCCCAGCATTTT CASSQLARGLNQPQHF
TRBJ1-1 - TRBV10-2 - TGCGCCAGCAGGCGGGGCTCTGATGGGACTGAAGCTTTCTTT CASRRGSDGTEAFF
TRBJ2-3 - TRBV5-4 - TGTGCCAGCAGCGGATCAACGGGGTTTTCGAGCACAGATACGCAGTATTTT CASSGSTGFSSTDTQYF
TRBJ2-2 TRBD1 TRBV11-3 - TGTGCCAGCAGCAGGACAGGGGGCACCGGGGAGCTGTTTTTT CASSRTGGTGELFF
TRBJ2-5 - TRBV5-1 once TGCGCCAGCAGCTTGGTTGGAGAGCAAGAGACCCAGTACTTC CASSLVGEQETQYF
TRBJ2-7 - TRBV15 few TGTGCCACCAGCGTGACCTTGGACAGCACCTACGAGCAGTACTTC CATSVTLDSTYEQYF
TRBJ2-1 - TRBV28 - TGTGCCGTCAAGTCAGGGGATGGCAATGAGCAGTTCTTC CAVKSGDGNEQFF
TRBJ2-2 - TRBV27 - TGTGCCAGCAGTTTTTCGGGCGGGACCGGGGAGCTGTTTTTT CASSFSGGTGELFF
TRBJ1-5 TRBD1 TRBV2 - TGTGCCTCCCGGGACAGGGATTTAGCCCAGCATTTT CASRDRDLAQHF
TRBJ2-7 TRBD1 TRBV6-5 few TGTGCCACCAAGGCCCTCCGCCGGACAGGGAACGAGCAGTACTTC CATKALRRTGNEQYF
TRBJ2-1 - TRBV6-5 - TGTGCCAGCAGCGCGGGGGCCGGGTACAATGAGCAGTTCTTC CASSAGAGYNEQFF
TRBJ2-7 - TRBV5-1 - TGCGCCAGCAGCTTGTCCACAGGGACCTACGAGCAGTACTTC CASSLSTGTYEQYF
TRBJ1-2 - TRBV2 once TGTGCCAGCAGAGTGCGGCAGGGTGATGGCTACACCTTC CASRVRQGDGYTF
TRBJ1-3 - TRBV5-1 - TGCGTCTTGCGGGGTAAAGGAAACACCATATATTTT CVLRGKGNTIYF